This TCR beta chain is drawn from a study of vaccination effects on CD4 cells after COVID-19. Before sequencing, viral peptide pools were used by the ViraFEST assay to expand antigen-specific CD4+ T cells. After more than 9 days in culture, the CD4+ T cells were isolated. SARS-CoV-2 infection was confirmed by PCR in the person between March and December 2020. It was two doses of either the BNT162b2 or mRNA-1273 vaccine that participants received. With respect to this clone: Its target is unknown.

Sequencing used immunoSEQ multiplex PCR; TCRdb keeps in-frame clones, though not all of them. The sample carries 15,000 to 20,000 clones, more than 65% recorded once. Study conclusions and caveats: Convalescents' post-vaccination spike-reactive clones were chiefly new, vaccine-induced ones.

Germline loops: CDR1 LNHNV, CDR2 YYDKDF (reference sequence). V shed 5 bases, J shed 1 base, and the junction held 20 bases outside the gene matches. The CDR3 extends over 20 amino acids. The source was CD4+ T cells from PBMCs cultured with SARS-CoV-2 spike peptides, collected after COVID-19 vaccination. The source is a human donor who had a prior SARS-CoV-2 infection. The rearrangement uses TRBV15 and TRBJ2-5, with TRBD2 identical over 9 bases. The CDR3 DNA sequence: TGTGCCACCAGCGGGGGACGTAGTGCGGGAGGGCCGGCTTCCCAAGAGACCCAGTACTTC. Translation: CATSGGRSAGGPASQETQYF.